What follows are 17 T cell receptor beta chains derived from one specimen sequenced in a study of response to subunit inactivated influenza vaccine. TCRdb re-derived calls from the RT-PCR reads in MiXCR, one entry per CDR3 protein. The sample shows a few hundred thousand distinct CDR3 sequences, over 20% of them seen only once. This specimen consisted of PBMCs from blood, obtained 21 months after vaccination. These receptors came from a man aged 50-75 years who received an inactivated influenza vaccine.

This clonotype was recorded many times. The chain has TRBV9 and TRBJ1-4; no reliable D call. The CDR3 runs 15 residues. From germline, CDR1 is SGDLS and CDR2 YYNGEE. Trimming pared 0 bases from V and 5 bases from J, leaving 11 bases between. DNA for the CDR3: TGTGCCAGCAGCGTAGGACCCGTTGTCAATGAAAAACTGTTTTTT. Translation gives CASSVGPVVNEKLFF.

CDR3 nucleotide sequence: TGTGCCAGCTCACCACGCAGGGAGGCCTACAATGAGCAGTTCTTC. Residues: CASSPRREAYNEQFF. V is TRBV18 and J is TRBJ2-1; possibly TRBD2 for D (6 bases). The CDR3 consists of 15 residues. V was clipped by 1 base and J by 2 bases, with 9 bases between them. The germline gives CDR1 KGHSH, CDR2 LQKENI.

This clonotype was detected only a few times. CDR3 residues: CASSLTSTATEAFF. In DNA form, the CDR3 reads TGTGCCAGCAGCTTAACGTCTACAGCCACTGAAGCTTTCTTT. This rearrangement joins TRBV7-3 to TRBJ1-1, with unresolved D. Germline CDR1 and CDR2: SGHTA and FQGTGA. The ends were cut back, 0 bases at V and 4 bases at J, with 9 bases in the middle. The CDR3 contains 14 residues.

CDR3 nucleotides: TGTGCCAGCAGCCAAGTCGAGGGGTACGGGCGTGGCTACACCTTC. This encodes CASSQVEGYGRGYTF. V gene TRBV3-1 combines with J gene TRBJ1-2, with D possibly TRBD1 on 5 matching bases. With 1 base removed from V and 7 bases from J, the gap between germline ends came to 16 bases. This CDR3 is built from 15 residues. Germline V gene sequence: CDR1 LGHDT, CDR2 YNNKEL (reference sequence).

This clonotype was counted only a few times. This chain connects TRBV6-1 to TRBJ1-5; D uncertain. V was shortened by 2 bases and J by 6 bases, with 5 bases between the two germline ends. Germline CDR1 is MNHNS and CDR2 is SASEGT. This CDR3 is built from 12 residues. The CDR3 region is CASSEFGQPQHF. Written as DNA, the CDR3 is TGTGCCAGCAGTGAATTTGGTCAGCCCCAGCATTTT.

This clonotype was detected many times. This chain joins TRBV16 and TRBJ1-1; D gene ambiguous. V dropped 2 bases and J dropped 2 bases, with 12 bases sitting between them. Germline lookup yields CDR1 KGHSY and CDR2 FQNENV. The CDR3 is 15 residues long. The CDR3 DNA follows: TGTGCCAGCAGCCAAGTCCGGGCAGACAACACTGAAGCTTTCTTT. This encodes CASSQVRADNTEAFF.

The rearrangement joins TRBV20-1 to TRBJ2-1; 11 bases are shared with TRBD2. CDR3 length: 16 amino acids. Germline loops: CDR1 DFQATT, CDR2 SNEGSKA (reference sequence). V trimming: 6 bases; J trimming: 7 bases; junction bases outside the gene matches: 14. CDR3 amino acids: CSAALAGGFGRNEQFF. The CDR3 DNA sequence: TGCAGTGCCGCCCTAGCGGGAGGCTTCGGGAGGAATGAGCAGTTCTTC.

This clonotype was seen only a few times. The gene calls are TRBV28 and TRBJ1-5; D might be TRBD1 (5 bases). CDR1 and CDR2 (germline): MDHEN, SYDVKM. The CDR3 spans 15 residues. V lost 3 bases and J lost 6, with 15 bases in between. The CDR3 bases are TGTGCCAGCAGTTTTTATGGGGGTCTGGGTCAGCCCCAGCATTTT. Translated: CASSFYGGLGQPQHF.

The chain links TRBV18 to TRBJ1-6; no clear D gene. Germline values: CDR1 KGHSH, CDR2 LQKENI. Trimming took off 2 bases at V and 5 bases at J, with 7 bases between the two ends. CDR3 length: 14 residues. The CDR3 nucleotides read TGTGCCAGCTCACCAATGGCCGATAATTCACCCCTCCACTTT. Protein: CASSPMADNSPLHF.

The genes are TRBV21-1 and TRBJ2-3; the table's TRBD2 call for D was not verified on the DNA. TRBV21-1 is shown as a pseudogene. This CDR3 has 12 residues. The CDR3 protein is CASTPSVYTQYF. The CDR3 DNA follows: TGTGCCAGCACCCCTAGCGTTTATACGCAGTATTTT.

The chain links TRBV6-2 or TRBV6-3 to TRBJ2-1, with TRBD2 identical over 10 bases. V shed 0 bases and J 9 bases; nucleotides not matched to a gene: 8. This CDR3 comprises 16 residues. Germline values: CDR1 MNHEY, CDR2 SVGEGT. The CDR3, as DNA: TGTGCCAGCAGTTACTCCGGGACTAGCGCTTTTGGTGAGCAGTTCTTC. It yields the protein CASSYSGTSAFGEQFF.

This clonotype was observed at least ten times. This chain connects TRBV3-1 to TRBJ1-6; TRBD1 matches 9 bases. Germline V lookup: CDR1 LGHDT, CDR2 YNNKEL (reference sequence). The CDR3 loop spans 15 amino acids. J lost 8 bases, V lost 4 bases, and 6 bases had no gene match. The CDR3 nucleotides read TGTGCCAGCAGCCGACGACAGGGGGGTTATTCACCCCTCCACTTT. It is translated as CASSRRQGGYSPLHF. Full variable domain (remainder filled in from reference TRBV3-1 and TRBJ1-6): DTAVSQTPKYLVTQMGNDKSIKCEQNLGHDTMYWYKQDSKKFLKIMFSYNNKELIINETVPNRFSPKSPDKAHLNLHINSLELGDSAVYFCASSRRQGGYSPLHFGNGTRLTVT.

The chain uses TRBV3-1 and TRBJ1-1; no reliable D call. Germline CDR1 reads LGHDT; CDR2 reads YNNKEL (reference sequence). V shed 5 bases and J shed 0 bases, with 10 bases lying between them. CDR3 length equals 14 residues. CDR3: CASSNIPVNTEAFF. As DNA, the CDR3 is TGTGCCAGCAGCAACATTCCGGTGAACACTGAAGCTTTCTTT.

The chain combines TRBV12-3 or TRBV12-4 with TRBJ2-7; no definite D call. The CDR3 contains 12 residues. The V end was cut by 5 bases, the J end by 6 bases, with 11 bases between. The chain's CDR3 is CASSRSAGEQYF. In nucleotides, the CDR3 is TGTGCCAGCAGTCGTTCGGCAGGCGAGCAGTACTTC.

This chain uses TRBV20-1 with TRBJ1-1; 9 bases are a match to TRBD1. The CDR3 has 14 residues. The V gene's germline CDR1 is DFQATT and CDR2 SNEGSKA (reference sequence). The V gene end was trimmed by 5 bases and the J gene end by 4 bases; junction bases not matched to a gene: 8. The CDR3 DNA reads as TGCAGTGCTGCCCGGGACAGGGATGGCACTGAAGCTTTCTTT. As protein: CSAARDRDGTEAFF.

The table lists this clonotype with a few counts. The chain has TRBV9 and TRBJ1-6; possibly TRBD1 for D (6 bases). Looked up from germline, CDR1 is SGDLS and CDR2 is YYNGEE. V lost 3 bases to trimming and J lost 5 bases, with 12 bases between them. The CDR3 has 15 amino acids. CDR3 in DNA: TGTGCCAGCAGCGCAGGACAGAACAATAATTCACCCCTCCACTTT. As protein: CASSAGQNNNSPLHF.

Of note for this clonotype: An end of the junction does not agree with germline; a read error may underlie this. The chain links TRBV5-1 to TRBJ2-1; no clear D gene. The CDR3 contains 12 residues. CDR1 and CDR2 (germline): SGHRS, YFSETQ. The CDR3 region is CASSLPGNEQSF. The CDR3 DNA follows: TGCGCCAGCAGCTTGCCTGGTAATGAGCAGTCCTTC.